The rows below give T cell receptor beta chains drawn from one sample of a study of blood T cell repertoires in COVID-19. Clones were read by immunoSEQ multiplex PCR, and TCRdb kept only the in-frame ones, dropping some. Of approximately 210,000 clones listed, around 90% are singletons. Specimen: peripheral blood. Every receptor here comes from a human donor in a cohort sampled during active COVID-19. Each CDR3 is given with its conserved first and last residue. The D gene is left open where the match is weak. Where a row states a size, it is once, few, many or the class of an expanded clone; other rows omit it.

TRBJ2-2,few,TRBD2,TRBV5-4,TGTGCCAGCAGCTTGGGTCTAGCGGGAGTCGAAACCGGGGAGCTGTTTTTT,CASSLGLAGVETGELFF
TRBJ2-5,NA,TRBD1,TRBV18,TGTGCCAGCTCACGGGGGACAGGGGTACAAGAGACCCAGTACTTC,CASSRGTGVQETQYF
TRBJ1-2,NA,TRBD1,TRBV5-1,TGCGCCAGCAGCCCTGGACAGGGAAACGGCTACACCTTC,CASSPGQGNGYTF
TRBJ2-1,NA,NA,TRBV21-1,TGTGCCAGCAGCAAAGCGGGGGGACTAGCGGGATCGTTTTACTACAATGAGCAGTTCTTC,CASSKAGGLAGSFYYNEQFF
TRBJ1-3,NA,NA,TRBV19,TGTGCCAGTAGTATACGATCTCTCGGGGGCTCTGGAAACACCATATATTTT,CASSIRSLGGSGNTIYF
TRBJ2-7,NA,NA,TRBV2,TGTGCCAGCAGCTTGGGGGGACCTGGGAACGAGCAGTACTTC,CASSLGGPGNEQYF
TRBJ2-7,NA,NA,TRBV20-1,TGCAGTGCTCATCGGTCCTACGAGCAGTACTTC,CSAHRSYEQYF
TRBJ2-7,NA,NA,TRBV3-1/TRBV3-2,TGTGCCAGCAGCCAAGGGCAGGATCTCGAGCAGTACTTC,CASSQGQDLEQYF
TRBJ1-5,NA,NA,TRBV30,TGTGCCTGGAGTGTGACATTTGATCAGCCCCAGCATTTT,CAWSVTFDQPQHF
TRBJ2-1,once,NA,TRBV9,TGTGCCAGCACCCCCGGGACTTACCACAATGAGCAGTTCTTC,CASTPGTYHNEQFF
TRBJ2-7,NA,TRBD1,TRBV11-2,TGTGCCAGCAGCCGGACAGGGGGATCCACCTACCCTTACGAGCAGTACTTC,CASSRTGGSTYPYEQYF
TRBJ1-2,NA,TRBD1,TRBV7-2,TGTGCCAGCAGCTTAGGAGGGACAGACTATGGCTACACCTTC,CASSLGGTDYGYTF
TRBJ2-7,NA,TRBD2,TRBV7-8,TGTGCCAGCAGCTCCGGACTAGCGGAGACCTACGAGCAGTACTTC,CASSSGLAETYEQYF
TRBJ2-7,once,NA,TRBV4-1,TGCGCCAGCAGCCAAGGGGGCAGCTCCTACGAGCAGTACTTC,CASSQGGSSYEQYF
TRBJ1-1,NA,NA,TRBV27,TGTGCCAGCAGTTTACTGTTTCTCGGCAGGGCGATGAACACTGAAGCTTTCTTT,CASSLLFLGRAMNTEAFF
TRBJ2-5,NA,NA,TRBV12-3/TRBV12-4,TGTGCCAGCAGTGCAACAAAAGAGACCCAGTACTTC,CASSATKETQYF
TRBJ1-1,NA,TRBD1,TRBV5-1,TGCGCCAGCAGCTTGGCCGTTGGACAGGAAGACACTGAAGCTTTCTTT,CASSLAVGQEDTEAFF
TRBJ1-3,NA,TRBD1,TRBV7-2,TGTGCCAGCAGCCCCATCCTTGGACAGGTGCCCTTCTCTGGAAACACCATATATTTT,CASSPILGQVPFSGNTIYF